A selection of T cell receptor beta chains follows, all from one sample in a study of control samples from healthy donors and cancer patients. Sequencing was performed with immunoSEQ multiplex PCR; in TCRdb, only in-frame clones are kept and a portion is missing. This table holds 150,000 to 200,000 clones, around nine tenths found once. The sample taken for sequencing was blood. The receptor source for this set is a woman in her 30s in good health. Each CDR3 is given with its conserved first and last residue. A D gene is named only where the DNA matches it firmly. Size tells how often a clone was seen (once, few, many) or the class of an expanded clone, and some rows leave it out.

length,size,V,J,D,DNA,CDR3
15,few,TRBV7-2,TRBJ1-5,TRBD1,TGTGCCAGCAGCCAGCGGACAGGGGGCTTTCAGCCCCAGCATTTT,CASSQRTGGFQPQHF
13,-,TRBV5-1,TRBJ2-5,-,TGCGCCAGCAGTAAGGGGGGACTAGAGACCCAGTACTTC,CASSKGGLETQYF
19,-,TRBV28,TRBJ1-5,-,TGTGCCAGCAGTTTTGCGGGCTGGGCGGAGATCAATAGCAATCAGCCCCAGCATTTT,CASSFAGWAEINSNQPQHF
15,-,TRBV20-1,TRBJ1-2,TRBD1,TGCAGTGCTAGTCCCCCGGGACAGGGTGGCTATGGCTACACCTTC,CSASPPGQGGYGYTF
16,-,TRBV5-4,TRBJ2-4,TRBD1,TGTGCCAGCAGCCCGCCGGGACAGGGAGCCAAAAACATTCAGTACTTC,CASSPPGQGAKNIQYF
14,-,TRBV27,TRBJ1-4,TRBD1,TGTGCCAGCAGTCGGGGACAGTTTAATGAAAAACTGTTTTTT,CASSRGQFNEKLFF
13,-,TRBV29-1,TRBJ1-5,-,TGCAGCGTTGTTGTGGAGTTGGATCAGCCCCAGCATTTT,CSVVVELDQPQHF
17,-,TRBV9,TRBJ2-3,-,TGTGCCAGCAGCGTGGCTATAGCTACCTCGGTAATGGATACGCAGTATTTT,CASSVAIATSVMDTQYF
15,-,TRBV4-1,TRBJ2-3,-,TGCGCCAGCAGCCAAGGCCGGTACGGGACAGATACGCAGTATTTT,CASSQGRYGTDTQYF
15,once,TRBV15,TRBJ1-3,-,TGTGCCACCAGCAGAGATCTAACTCGTGGAAACACCATATATTTT,CATSRDLTRGNTIYF
13,-,TRBV29-1,TRBJ1-1,TRBD1,TGCAGCGTGGCGACAGGGGGCGGGATGGTGGCTTTCTTT,CSVATGGGMVAFF
16,-,TRBV6-1,TRBJ2-2,TRBD2,TGTGCCAGCAGTGAACGGACTGGCGGGGGTTCCGGGGAGCTGTTTTTT,CASSERTGGGSGELFF
18,-,TRBV3-1/TRBV3-2,TRBJ2-3,TRBD2,TGTGCCAGCAGCCAAGAGTCTAGCGGGGGGGCTGGTTTCTTTGCGCAGTATTTT,CASSQESSGGAGFFAQYF
15,-,TRBV5-4,TRBJ2-3,TRBD2,TGTGCCAGCAGCAACTTAGCGGGGACTACAGATACGCAGTATTTT,CASSNLAGTTDTQYF
13,-,TRBV24-1,TRBJ2-5,-,TGTGCCACCAGTGATCCCCCTTTGGAGACCCAGTACTTC,CATSDPPLETQYF
15,once,TRBV7-7,TRBJ2-1,-,TGTGCTAGCAGCTTAGGGGACGTCTCCTACAATGAGCAGTTCTTC,CASSLGDVSYNEQFF
13,-,TRBV11-3,TRBJ2-7,-,TGTGCCAGCAGCTTAAATTCAGGCTACGAGCAGTACTTC,CASSLNSGYEQYF
19,-,TRBV7-6,TRBJ1-3,-,TGTGCCAGCAGCCAACAGATAGTACCCGACCGACAGAAAGGAAACACCATATATTTT,CASSQQIVPDRQKGNTIYF
17,-,TRBV9,TRBJ2-1,TRBD2,TGTGCCAGCAGCGTAGAGACTAGCGGGAGCTCCTACAATGAGCAGTTCTTC,CASSVETSGSSYNEQFF
14,many,TRBV5-1,TRBJ1-4,TRBD1,TGCGCCAGCAGCTTTGGACAGGGTAATGAAAAACTGTTTTTT,CASSFGQGNEKLFF
17,-,TRBV3-1/TRBV3-2,TRBJ2-7,-,TGTGCCAGCAGTCGAATATTGAGTGGACGGGAGCCCTACGAGCAGTACTTC,CASSRILSGREPYEQYF
14,-,TRBV7-9,TRBJ1-2,TRBD1,TGTGCCAGCAGCCGGGGACAGGGTGACTATGGCTACACCTTC,CASSRGQGDYGYTF
13,-,TRBV7-9,TRBJ2-7,TRBD2,TGTGCCAGCAGCTACCTCGGGGGGGACGAGCAGTACTTC,CASSYLGGDEQYF
15,once,TRBV28,TRBJ2-1,TRBD1,TGTGCCAGCATCACGACAGGGGCTACCTACAATGAGCAGTTCTTC,CASITTGATYNEQFF
15,few,TRBV2,TRBJ2-5,-,TGTGCCAGCAGTGCTGCGGCACTCCTGCAAGAGACCCAGTACTTC,CASSAAALLQETQYF
13,-,TRBV5-8,TRBJ2-7,TRBD1,TGTGCCAGCAGCTTGTTGTCGGGGACAGGGGGTCTTTTC,CASSLLSGTGGLF
14,-,TRBV11-2,TRBJ2-3,TRBD2,TGTGCCAGCAGCTTTAGCGGGGTGCGTGATACGCAGTATTTT,CASSFSGVRDTQYF
18,few,TRBV5-4,TRBJ2-7,TRBD2,TGTGCCAGCAGCCCCTTCCCCGGGGCTAGCGGGAGTCAAGACGAGCAGTACTTC,CASSPFPGASGSQDEQYF
13,-,TRBV28,TRBJ2-7,-,TGTGCCAGCAGTTTTGGCTATTCCTACGAGCAGTACTTC,CASSFGYSYEQYF
13,-,TRBV11-2,TRBJ2-2,-,TGTGCCAGCAGCTTATCCTTTTCCGGGGAGCTGTTTTTT,CASSLSFSGELFF
15,-,TRBV5-1,TRBJ2-1,-,TGCGCCAGCAGCTTGGTTGCAAGCTCCTACAATGAGCAGTTCTTC,CASSLVASSYNEQFF
11,-,TRBV19,TRBJ2-1,-,TGTGCCAGTAGTCACGAAAATGAGCAGTTCTTC,CASSHENEQFF
21,-,TRBV28,TRBJ1-6,-,TGTGCCAGCAGCTTTTCCGCGGGACGTCTAGAGTCAAGCTCCTATAATTCACCCCTCCACTTT,CASSFSAGRLESSSYNSPLHF
16,-,TRBV9,TRBJ2-1,TRBD2,TGTGCCAGCAGCCCCATGGGGGGACTAGTATGGAATGAGCAGTTCTTC,CASSPMGGLVWNEQFF
14,-,TRBV27,TRBJ2-3,-,TGTGCCAGCAGTTTATGGAAGGGTACAGATACGCAGTATTTT,CASSLWKGTDTQYF
15,-,TRBV24-1,TRBJ2-5,TRBD1,TGTGCCACCAGTGTGTGGGACAGGGGGTCAGAGACCCAGTACTTC,CATSVWDRGSETQYF